One sample yielded the 30 T cell receptor beta chains listed below, sequenced in a study of blood T cell repertoires in COVID-19. The data were produced by immunoSEQ multiplex PCR, yet TCRdb's version contains in-frame clones alone and is incomplete. The sample has 200,000 to 250,000 clones, roughly 82% seen once; the top ten hold approximately 2.1%. Sequencing used PBMCs or T cells enriched from blood (not recorded which). The receptor set was obtained from a woman aged 50 to 60 who had recovered from COVID-19.

The V call is TRBV3-1 (or the pseudogene TRBV3-2), the J call TRBJ1-5; D is unresolved. The germline CDR1 and CDR2 sequences are LGHDT and YNNKEL (reference sequence). Trimming cost V 1 base and J 0 bases, with 10 bases left between them. The CDR3 runs 16 residues. Here the CDR3 DNA reads TGTGCCAGCAGCCAAGGCGGAGGCTTTAGCAATCAGCCCCAGCATTTT. As protein: CASSQGGGFSNQPQHF.

This chain connects TRBV20-1 to TRBJ2-2; the D is unclear. The germline V gene has CDR1 DFQATT and CDR2 SNEGSKA (reference sequence). The CDR3 has 11 residues. V was cut by 4 bases and J by 4 bases, with 4 bases left in between. The CDR3 sequence is CSATRTGELFF. DNA for the CDR3: TGCAGTGCTACCCGCACCGGGGAGCTGTTTTTT.

V usage is TRBV7-3 and J usage is TRBJ2-1; TRBD2 matches 8 bases. Trimming removed 1 base from V and 7 bases from J; junction bases left unmatched: 3. The CDR3 is made up of 14 amino acids. Germline V CDR1 and CDR2: SGHTA, FQGTGA. This CDR3 reads CASSLSGGLNEQFF. The CDR3 bases are TGTGCCAGCAGCTTAAGCGGGGGGCTTAATGAGCAGTTCTTC.

The CDR3 loop reads CASSLSGFQPQHF. CDR3 sequence (DNA): TGTGCCAGCAGTTTGTCAGGGTTTCAGCCCCAGCATTTT. V is TRBV27 and J is TRBJ1-5, with D possibly TRBD1 on 5 matching bases. Deletions cut 3 bases from V and 6 bases from J, with 9 bases between. CDR1 is MNHEY, CDR2 SMNVEV, per germline (reference sequence). This CDR3 comprises 13 residues.

This chain links TRBV18 with TRBJ2-5; TRBD1 agrees at 9 bases. Germline-derived CDR1 and CDR2 are KGHSH and LQKENI. CDR3 length equals 14 residues. V lost 1 base to trimming and J lost 4 bases; unmatched junction nucleotides: 1. The CDR3 sequence: CASSPQQGAETQYF. The DNA for the CDR3 is TGTGCCAGCTCACCACAACAGGGGGCAGAGACCCAGTACTTC. Based on the CDR3 plus reference TRBV18 and TRBJ2-5, the full variable domain is NAGVMQNPRHLVRRRGQEARLRCSPMKGHSHVYWYRQLPEEGLKFMVYLQKENIIDESGMPKERFSAEFPKEGPSILRIQQVVRGDSAAYFCASSPQQGAETQYFGPGTRLLVL.

With regard to this clone: In the same sample, other DNA sequences code for this CDR3. This chain uses TRBV2 with TRBJ1-6, with D maybe TRBD1 (6 bases). Looked up from germline, CDR1 is SNHLY and CDR2 is FYNNEI. The CDR3 has 15 residues. V lost 6 bases and J lost 6, with 15 bases in between. CDR3 sequence reads: CASRIQGVGNSPLHF. DNA for the CDR3: TGTGCCAGCAGGATACAGGGTGTTGGTAATTCACCCCTCCACTTT.

This chain uses TRBV10-1 with TRBJ2-2, with D tentatively TRBD2 (6 bases). The CDR3 loop spans 14 amino acids. Trimming stripped 5 bases from V and 1 base from J, with 8 bases between. Germline values: CDR1 WNHNN, CDR2 SYGVQD (reference sequence). As DNA, the CDR3 is TGCGCCAGCAGTACGGGACTGAACACCGGGGAGCTGTTTTTT. Amino acids: CASSTGLNTGELFF.

This chain links TRBV7-8 with TRBJ2-1, with a tentative D call TRBD2 (6 bases). CDR1 and CDR2 (germline): SGHVS, FQNEAQ. The CDR3 covers 15 residues. The V end lost 3 bases, the J end lost 10 bases, and 19 bases lay between the germline ends. The CDR3 loop reads CASSFNGVAEREQFF. The CDR3 DNA reads as TGTGCCAGCAGCTTCAATGGGGTAGCGGAGCGGGAGCAGTTCTTC.

This chain uses TRBV4-3 with TRBJ2-3, with D possibly being TRBD1 (6 bases). This CDR3 is built from 16 residues. The germline V gene encodes CDR1 LGHNA and CDR2 YSLEER. With 5 bases removed from V and 4 bases from J, the gap between germline ends came to 19 bases. The CDR3 sequence: CASSAQLGGDADTQYF. The CDR3 nucleotides read TGCGCCAGCAGCGCCCAACTAGGGGGTGACGCAGATACGCAGTATTTT.

This chain joins TRBV9 and TRBJ1-2; D perhaps matches TRBD1 (5 bases). The germline V and J ends were trimmed by 4 bases and 8 bases, with 12 bases remaining between them. The V gene's germline CDR1 is SGDLS and CDR2 YYNGEE. This CDR3 comprises 12 residues. CDR3 in DNA: TGTGCCAGCAGCCCCCGGAGGGGAGGCTACACCTTC. It yields the protein CASSPRRGGYTF.

This clone has a handful of counts. In nucleotides, the CDR3 is TGTGCCAGCAGCCCTTCCCTTACAGGGGGCTCCGGGGAGCTGTTTTTT. It encodes CASSPSLTGGSGELFF. The chain couples TRBV5-5 to TRBJ2-2; 9 nucleotides match TRBD1. Germline trimming cut 4 bases from V and 6 bases from J; bases unmatched to any gene: 10. Germline loops: CDR1 SGHKS, CDR2 YYEKEE (reference sequence). The length of the CDR3 is 16 residues.

The gene calls are TRBV4-2 and TRBJ1-1; a weak D match, TRBD1 (5 bases). Trimming removed 0 bases at V and 7 bases at J, with 9 bases between. Germline V gene data show CDR1 as LGHNA and CDR2 as YNFKEQ. The CDR3 consists of 13 residues. This CDR3 reads CASSQDRQHEAFF. DNA for the CDR3: TGTGCCAGCAGCCAAGACAGACAGCATGAAGCTTTCTTT.

The chain recombines TRBV15 with TRBJ1-5; 8 positions agree with TRBD1. The CDR3 runs 15 residues. Germline V gives CDR1 LNHNV, CDR2 YYDKDF (reference sequence). Trimming cost V 4 bases and J 2 bases; bases outside gene matches: 4. CDR3 nucleotides: TGTGCCACCAGCAACCTACAGGGGGGCAATCAGCCCCAGCATTTT. It specifies CATSNLQGGNQPQHF.

The chain employs TRBV28 and TRBJ2-1; TRBD2 agrees at 11 bases. The CDR3 covers 16 residues. J lost 8 bases, V lost 3 bases, and 9 bases had no gene match. Germline V gene lookup returns CDR1 MDHEN and CDR2 SYDVKM. The CDR3 sequence: CASSFIIAGGVDEQFF. The CDR3 nucleotides read TGTGCCAGCAGTTTCATAATAGCGGGAGGGGTTGATGAGCAGTTCTTC.

This clone was seen once. The chain links TRBV27 to TRBJ2-1, with D perhaps matching TRBD1 (5 bases). V was clipped by 2 bases and J by 12 bases, with 14 bases between them. CDR1 and CDR2 (germline): MNHEY, SMNVEV (reference sequence). The length of the CDR3 is 13 residues. CDR3 sequence (DNA): TGTGCCAGCAGTTTAGCTCTACGACAGCCGCAGTTCTTC. Translating gives CASSLALRQPQFF.

The chain recombines TRBV11-3 with TRBJ2-2, with D maybe TRBD2 (6 bases). This CDR3 comprises 12 residues. The V gene's germline CDR1 is SGHNT and CDR2 YENEEA. The germline V and J ends were trimmed by 8 bases and 5 bases, with 9 bases remaining between them. The CDR3 nucleotides are TGTGCCAGCGGGACTGAGACCGGGGAGCTGTTTTTT. Its protein product is CASGTETGELFF.

This sequence joins TRBV5-1 and TRBJ1-5; the match to TRBD1 covers 7 bases. CDR1 is SGHRS, CDR2 YFSETQ, per germline. The CDR3 loop spans 15 amino acids. V lost 1 base, J lost 3 bases, and 4 bases stayed unmatched. The CDR3 coding sequence is TGCGCCAGCAGCTTGTCGGGACAGAACAATCAGCCCCAGCATTTT. Its protein product is CASSLSGQNNQPQHF.

This rearrangement joins TRBV24-1 to TRBJ2-7; D gene unclear. The CDR3 runs to 13 residues. Trimming shortened V by 9 bases and J by 3 bases, and 14 bases separated the two germline ends. Germline values: CDR1 KGHDR, CDR2 SFDVKD. CDR3 nucleotide sequence: TGTGCCACCCTGCGCAAACTATTCTACGAGCAGTACTTC. Translation: CATLRKLFYEQYF.

Here the CDR3 DNA reads TGTGCCAGCAGTGAGGGGGCGGGGACCCTAGCCAAAAACATTCAGTACTTC. It yields the protein CASSEGAGTLAKNIQYF. The chain links TRBV6-2 or TRBV6-3 to TRBJ2-4, with D possibly being TRBD1 (7 bases). The CDR3 is 17 residues long. Germline V gene sequence: CDR1 MNHEY, CDR2 SVGEGT. The V end was cut by 5 bases, the J end by 0 bases, with 17 bases between.

This chain joins TRBV5-6 and TRBJ2-1, with TRBD2 matching over 10 bases. Trimming cost V 3 bases and J 2 bases; bases outside gene matches: 5. From germline, CDR1 is SGHDT and CDR2 YYEEEE. This CDR3 has 16 residues. DNA of the CDR3: TGTGCCAGCAGCTCTCCGGGACTAGCGACCTACAATGAGCAGTTCTTC. It is translated as CASSSPGLATYNEQFF.

The gene calls are TRBV7-9 and TRBJ2-3, with TRBD2 matching over 12 bases. V lost 6 bases and J lost 2; bases outside the gene matches: 3. Germline loops: CDR1 SEHNR, CDR2 FQNEAQ (reference sequence). The CDR3 covers 15 residues. CDR3 residues: CASSTSGGITDTQYF. The CDR3 nucleotides are TGTGCCAGCAGTACTAGCGGGGGGATCACAGATACGCAGTATTTT.

This clone was recorded once. The junction differs from germline at one of its ends, possibly a read error. CDR3 protein: CASSRTFAPRRQF. In DNA form, the CDR3 reads TGTGCCAGCAGCCGGACCTTCGCCCCCCGCAGACAGTTT. The genes are TRBV5-8 and TRBJ1-3; D is possibly TRBD1 (5 bases). The CDR3 loop spans 13 amino acids. Germline V gives CDR1 SGHTS, CDR2 YDEGEE. The full variable domain, rest sourced from reference TRBV5-8 and TRBJ1-3, is EAGVTQSPTHLIKTRGQQATLRCSPISGHTSVYWYQQALGLGLQFLLWYDEGEERNRGNFPPRFSGRQFPNYSSELNVNALELEDSALYLCASSRTFAPRRQFGEGSWLTVV.

V and J are TRBV6-6 and TRBJ2-3; 10 bases align to TRBD2. Germline V lookup: CDR1 MNHNY, CDR2 SVGAGI (reference sequence). The V segment lost 1 base and the J segment 6 bases; nucleotides outside the gene matches: 7. The CDR3 sequence is 16 residues long. The CDR3 here is CASSYFGPSGSDTQYF. For the CDR3, the DNA is TGTGCCAGCAGTTACTTTGGCCCTAGCGGGAGTGATACGCAGTATTTT.

V is TRBV30 and J is TRBJ2-7; no definite D call. The ends were cut back, 2 bases at V and 2 bases at J, with 7 bases in the middle. The CDR3 has 12 amino acids. The germline gives CDR1 GTSNPN, CDR2 SVGIG (reference sequence). For the CDR3, the DNA is TGTGCCTGGAGTCCCCAGACCTACGAGCAGTACTTC. It encodes CAWSPQTYEQYF.

The chain carries TRBV4-3 and TRBJ2-3; 9 positions agree with TRBD2. The germline V gene encodes CDR1 LGHNA and CDR2 YSLEER. V trimming: 1 base; J trimming: 0 bases; junction bases outside the gene matches: 17. CDR3 length: 21 residues. The CDR3 loop reads CASSQVLPGLAGGGSTDTQYF. In DNA, the CDR3 is TGCGCCAGCAGCCAAGTGTTGCCGGGACTAGCAGGGGGAGGGAGCACAGATACGCAGTATTTT.

The chain links TRBV11-1 to TRBJ2-6; unclear D gene. Germline V gene data show CDR1 as SGHAT and CDR2 as FQDESV (reference sequence). Trimming took off 5 bases at V and 0 bases at J, with 8 bases between the two ends. This CDR3 region has 15 residues. CDR3: CASSAGSSGANVLTF. DNA for the CDR3: TGTGCCAGCAGCGCCGGTAGCTCTGGGGCCAACGTCCTGACTTTC.

The table lists this clone with a count of one. J is TRBJ1-6 and V is TRBV12-3 or TRBV12-4, with D possibly TRBD1 on 6 matching bases. The CDR3 sequence is 13 residues long. The V gene lost 6 bases and the J gene lost 8 bases, with 11 bases spanning the gap. The CDR3 DNA is TGTGCCAGCAGCCGGGACACTTATTCACCCCTCCACTTT. Amino acids: CASSRDTYSPLHF.

The V and J genes are TRBV28 and TRBJ2-3; the match to TRBD1 covers 7 bases. Germline CDR1 MDHEN, CDR2 SYDVKM. V dropped 6 bases and J dropped 6; count of bases not matched to a gene: 36. CDR3 length: 23 residues. The CDR3 DNA reads as TGTGCCAGCAGCCCCAGGCTTCCCTTCTTGAGCACAAACAGGGGCCGACGTTGGGATACGCAGTATTTT. Translated, it gives CASSPRLPFLSTNRGRRWDTQYF.

The chain has TRBV6-5 and TRBJ2-2, with TRBD2 identical over 9 bases. The CDR3 is 15 amino acids. Germline V gives CDR1 MNHEY, CDR2 SVGAGI. Trimming at V came to 5 bases and at J to 6 bases, leaving 7 bases not matched to a gene. This CDR3 reads CASSQPGLAAGELFF. DNA of the CDR3: TGTGCCAGCAGTCAGCCGGGACTAGCTGCCGGGGAGCTGTTTTTT.

The chain has TRBV28 and TRBJ1-1; 7 bases match TRBD1. With V trimmed by 5 bases and J by 0 bases, 6 bases remained unmatched. Germline V gene lookup returns CDR1 MDHEN and CDR2 SYDVKM. The CDR3 extends over 15 amino acids. The CDR3, as DNA: TGTGCCAGCAGTCCTCGGGACAGAATGAACACTGAAGCTTTCTTT. Protein: CASSPRDRMNTEAFF.